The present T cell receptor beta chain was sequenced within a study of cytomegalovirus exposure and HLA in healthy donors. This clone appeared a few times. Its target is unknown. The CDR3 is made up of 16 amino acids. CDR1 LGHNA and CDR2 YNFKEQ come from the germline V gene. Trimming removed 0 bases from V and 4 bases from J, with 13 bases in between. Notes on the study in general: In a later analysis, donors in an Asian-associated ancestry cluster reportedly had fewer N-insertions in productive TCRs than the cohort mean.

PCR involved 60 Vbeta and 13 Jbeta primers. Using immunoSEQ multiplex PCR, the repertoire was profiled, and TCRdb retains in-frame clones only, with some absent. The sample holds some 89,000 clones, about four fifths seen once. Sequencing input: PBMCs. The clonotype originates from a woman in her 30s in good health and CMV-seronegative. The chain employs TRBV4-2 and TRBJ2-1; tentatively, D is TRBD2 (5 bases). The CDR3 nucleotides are TGTGCCAGCAGCCAAGAAGCTGGCGGGCTATACAATGAGCAGTTCTTC. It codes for CASSQEAGGLYNEQFF.